Shown below are 5 T cell receptor beta chains from a single sample sequenced in a study of type 1 regulatory T cells. MiXCR was run by TCRdb on the reads, yielding one entry per CDR3 protein. Found here are 24,000 or so distinct CDR3 sequences, roughly half of them singletons; the top ten hold 4.8%. The antigens of these receptors remain unknown. The material sequenced was cultured T cells, either the whole culture or a sorted T cell fraction (not recorded which). The receptor source for this set is a human donor in good health.

This clonotype came up many times. This chain links TRBV7-2 with TRBJ2-3; D is possibly TRBD2 (6 bases). From germline, CDR1 is SGHTA and CDR2 FQGNSA. This CDR3 is 16 amino acids long. V lost 5 bases, J lost 7 bases, and 22 bases lay in between. The CDR3 DNA follows: TGTGCCAGCAGCCGCGGACTACACCAGTACTATTATACGCAGTATTTT. Translation gives CASSRGLHQYYYTQYF.

This clonotype is labeled as large. The chain has TRBV12-3 or TRBV12-4 and TRBJ2-5; D possibly corresponds to TRBD1 (5 bases). The CDR3 runs to 13 residues. Trimming cost V 6 bases and J 5 bases, with 13 bases left between them. CDR3 nucleotides: TGTGCCAGCAGACAGACTGGGGCCGAGACCCAGTACTTC. Encoded protein: CASRQTGAETQYF.

This clonotype was observed a handful of times. The chain is built from TRBV4-2 and TRBJ1-2; 7 bases fit TRBD1. Germline trimming cut 1 base from V and 4 bases from J; bases unmatched to any gene: 15. CDR1 is LGHNA, CDR2 YNFKEQ, per germline. The CDR3 covers 18 residues. The CDR3 loop reads CASSQASGRRQGSYGYTF. CDR3 sequence (DNA): TGTGCCAGCAGCCAAGCTTCAGGGAGAAGACAGGGAAGCTATGGCTACACCTTC.

This clonotype has at least ten counts. The V gene is TRBV5-1, the J gene TRBJ2-2; TRBD1 matches 10 bases. The V and J ends lost 5 bases and 4 bases, in that order; junction bases with no gene match: 11. Germline V lookup: CDR1 SGHRS, CDR2 YFSETQ. This CDR3 region has 17 residues. The CDR3 DNA sequence: TGCGCCAGCAGGTTTATCCCCGGGACAGGGGCCACCGGGGAGCTGTTTTTT. It yields the protein CASRFIPGTGATGELFF.

To note about this clonotype: A single base separates this from a much larger clone, so it may be a read error. The CDR3 spells CASREPGQGNFGYTF. In DNA, the CDR3 is TGTGCCAGCAGAGAACCGGGACAGGGAAACTTTGGCTACACCTTC. The genes are TRBV5-6 and TRBJ1-2, with TRBD1 matching 9 bases. From germline, CDR1 is SGHDT and CDR2 YYEEEE. This CDR3 contains 15 residues.